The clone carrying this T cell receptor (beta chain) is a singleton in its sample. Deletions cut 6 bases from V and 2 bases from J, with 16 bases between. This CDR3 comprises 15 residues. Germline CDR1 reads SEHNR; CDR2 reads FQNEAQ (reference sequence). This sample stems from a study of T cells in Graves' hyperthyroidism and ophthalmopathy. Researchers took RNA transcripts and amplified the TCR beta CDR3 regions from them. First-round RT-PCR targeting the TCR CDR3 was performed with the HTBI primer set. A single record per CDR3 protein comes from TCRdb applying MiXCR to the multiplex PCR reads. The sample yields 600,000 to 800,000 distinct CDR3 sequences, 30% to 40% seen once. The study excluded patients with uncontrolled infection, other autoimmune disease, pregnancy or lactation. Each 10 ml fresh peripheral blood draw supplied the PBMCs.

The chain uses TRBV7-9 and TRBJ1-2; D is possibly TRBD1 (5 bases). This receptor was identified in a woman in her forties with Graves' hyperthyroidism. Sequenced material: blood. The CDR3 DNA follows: TGTGCCAGCAGTCGGGGGGACCAGACGAACTATGGCTACACCTTC. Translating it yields CASSRGDQTNYGYTF.